These T cell receptor beta chains were read from a single sample in a study of CD8 T cells in ankylosing spondylitis. A single record per CDR3 protein comes from TCRdb applying MiXCR to the 5' RACE reads. The sample comprises approximately 250,000 distinct CDR3 sequences, more than 9% of which are singletons, and approximately 2.5% rests with the top ten. Sequencing was carried out using blood, either unsorted or a sorted T cell fraction (not recorded which). These receptors were collected from a male donor with ankylosing spondylitis or in good health (not recorded which). The CDR3 runs from the conserved cysteine through the conserved F or W. A D gene is named only where the DNA matches it firmly. Clone size is given for some rows only: seen once, a few or many times, or a class if the clone is expanded.

d_gene: NA
abundance: NA
j_gene: TRBJ2-7
len: 17
v_gene: TRBV6-5
CDR3nt: TGTGCCAGCAGTTACTCGACTTATCGGGGTAGCTCCTACGAGCAGTACTTC
CDR3aa: CASSYSTYRGSSYEQYF

d_gene: NA
abundance: NA
j_gene: TRBJ1-2
len: 13
v_gene: TRBV29-1
CDR3nt: TGCAGCGTCAATCTACCAGCTAACTATGGCTACACCTTC
CDR3aa: CSVNLPANYGYTF

d_gene: NA
abundance: few
j_gene: TRBJ1-5
len: 13
v_gene: TRBV30
CDR3nt: TGTGCCTGGAGTTCAATTATCAATCAGCCCCAGCATTTT
CDR3aa: CAWSSIINQPQHF

d_gene: TRBD1
abundance: few
j_gene: TRBJ2-7
len: 16
v_gene: TRBV6-2/TRBV6-3
CDR3nt: TGTGCCAGCAGACTAAACCCGGACAGGCGCAGAGACGAGCAGTACTTC
CDR3aa: CASRLNPDRRRDEQYF

d_gene: TRBD1
abundance: many
j_gene: TRBJ2-5
len: 14
v_gene: TRBV20-1
CDR3nt: TGCAGTGCACAGGGGTCCGCAACCCAAGAGACCCAGTACTTC
CDR3aa: CSAQGSATQETQYF

d_gene: NA
abundance: many
j_gene: TRBJ1-5
len: 13
v_gene: TRBV5-1
CDR3nt: TGCGCCAGCAGCCCAATGTCAGATCAGCCCCAGCATTTT
CDR3aa: CASSPMSDQPQHF

d_gene: TRBD1
abundance: many
j_gene: TRBJ2-2
len: 15
v_gene: TRBV2
CDR3nt: TGTGCCAGCAGGCTTAAGGACAGGGCGACCGGGGAGCTGTTTTTT
CDR3aa: CASRLKDRATGELFF

d_gene: NA
abundance: many
j_gene: TRBJ1-1
len: 14
v_gene: TRBV10-3
CDR3nt: TGTGCCATCATCTTTTCTCGCGTGTACACTGAAGCTTTCTTT
CDR3aa: CAIIFSRVYTEAFF

d_gene: NA
abundance: many
j_gene: TRBJ1-4
len: 13
v_gene: TRBV30
CDR3nt: TGTGCCTGGAGTAAGGGTGGAGATGAAAAACTGTTTTTT
CDR3aa: CAWSKGGDEKLFF

d_gene: TRBD2
abundance: many
j_gene: TRBJ2-3
len: 14
v_gene: TRBV20-1
CDR3nt: TGCAGTGCTCGGAGTAGCGGGGGTGCAGATACGCAGTATTTT
CDR3aa: CSARSSGGADTQYF

d_gene: NA
abundance: many
j_gene: TRBJ1-3
len: 14
v_gene: TRBV10-3
CDR3nt: TGTGCCATCAGCGGTACTTCCTCGGGAAACACCATATATTTT
CDR3aa: CAISGTSSGNTIYF

d_gene: NA
abundance: many
j_gene: TRBJ1-2
len: 12
v_gene: TRBV7-2
CDR3nt: TGTGCCAGCAGCTTAGCGAACTATGGCTACACCTTC
CDR3aa: CASSLANYGYTF

d_gene: NA
abundance: NA
j_gene: TRBJ1-5
len: 15
v_gene: TRBV28
CDR3nt: TGTGCCAGCACCCCGATGCCGGAGGGCAATCAGCCCCAGCATTTT
CDR3aa: CASTPMPEGNQPQHF

d_gene: NA
abundance: many
j_gene: TRBJ1-4
len: 15
v_gene: TRBV4-1
CDR3nt: TGCGCCAGCAGCCCACCGCGGTACAGTAATGAAAAACTGTTTTTT
CDR3aa: CASSPPRYSNEKLFF

d_gene: TRBD2
abundance: many
j_gene: TRBJ2-1
len: 15
v_gene: TRBV12-3/TRBV12-4
CDR3nt: TGTGCCAGCACTCAACCTAGCGGGTATCACAATGAGCAGTTCTTC
CDR3aa: CASTQPSGYHNEQFF

d_gene: NA
abundance: many
j_gene: TRBJ2-5
len: 15
v_gene: TRBV12-3/TRBV12-4
CDR3nt: TGTGCCAGCAGCCGTCGTGTAGAGGGGCAAGAGACCCAGTACTTC
CDR3aa: CASSRRVEGQETQYF

d_gene: NA
abundance: many
j_gene: TRBJ1-1
len: 14
v_gene: TRBV14
CDR3nt: TGTGCCAGCAGCCAAGTATGGGCCCAGATTGAAGCTTTCTTT
CDR3aa: CASSQVWAQIEAFF

d_gene: NA
abundance: many
j_gene: TRBJ1-5
len: 12
v_gene: TRBV20-1
CDR3nt: TGCAGTGCTAGATCAAAGAGTCAGCCCCAGCATTTT
CDR3aa: CSARSKSQPQHF

d_gene: TRBD2
abundance: many
j_gene: TRBJ2-3
len: 14
v_gene: TRBV30
CDR3nt: TGTGCCTGGAGTCGAGCGGGGGCTAAAGATACGCAGTATTTT
CDR3aa: CAWSRAGAKDTQYF

d_gene: NA
abundance: many
j_gene: TRBJ2-7
len: 14
v_gene: TRBV5-1
CDR3nt: TGCGCCAGCAGCTTGGTCCAGGCGGCCTACGAGCAGTACTTC
CDR3aa: CASSLVQAAYEQYF

d_gene: NA
abundance: many
j_gene: TRBJ1-6
len: 14
v_gene: TRBV30
CDR3nt: TGTGCCTGGACGGGATCCCGGGCATATTCACCCCTCCACTTT
CDR3aa: CAWTGSRAYSPLHF

d_gene: NA
abundance: many
j_gene: TRBJ1-2
len: 14
v_gene: TRBV7-9
CDR3nt: TGTGCCAGCAGCTTAGTGAGCGAGGAAACTGGCTACACCTTC
CDR3aa: CASSLVSEETGYTF

d_gene: NA
abundance: many
j_gene: TRBJ2-1
len: 14
v_gene: TRBV12-3/TRBV12-4
CDR3nt: TGTGCCAGCAGTTATACAGGTGGCTACAATGAGCAGTTCTTC
CDR3aa: CASSYTGGYNEQFF

d_gene: NA
abundance: many
j_gene: TRBJ2-2
len: 13
v_gene: TRBV12-3/TRBV12-4
CDR3nt: TGTGCCAGCAGCCCCGCCGGGGCCGGGGAGCTGTTTTTT
CDR3aa: CASSPAGAGELFF

d_gene: NA
abundance: NA
j_gene: TRBJ2-5
len: 15
v_gene: TRBV5-6
CDR3nt: TGTGCCAGCAGCCCCCGCGACAGGCTCCAAGAGACCCAGTACTTC
CDR3aa: CASSPRDRLQETQYF

d_gene: NA
abundance: NA
j_gene: TRBJ2-3
len: 18
v_gene: TRBV5-4
CDR3nt: TGTGCCAGCAGCTTGCTCGTAGGGAGGGGGGCCCCTTTCGATACGCAGTATTTT
CDR3aa: CASSLLVGRGAPFDTQYF

d_gene: NA
abundance: few
j_gene: TRBJ1-1
len: 14
v_gene: TRBV12-3/TRBV12-4
CDR3nt: TGTGCCAGCAGGTTTAGCAGGGGAGTCACTGAAGCTTTCTTT
CDR3aa: CASRFSRGVTEAFF

d_gene: NA
abundance: NA
j_gene: TRBJ2-5
len: 14
v_gene: TRBV20-1
CDR3nt: TGCAGTGCTTCCGACAGGAGTGGAAGGGAGACCCAGTACTTC
CDR3aa: CSASDRSGRETQYF

d_gene: NA
abundance: many
j_gene: TRBJ1-6
len: 15
v_gene: TRBV12-3/TRBV12-4
CDR3nt: TGTGCCAGCAGTTTACGGGGGGCCTATAATTCACCCCTCCACTTT
CDR3aa: CASSLRGAYNSPLHF

d_gene: NA
abundance: NA
j_gene: TRBJ1-1
len: 13
v_gene: TRBV6-5
CDR3nt: TGTGCCAGCAGCACTGATCTACGCGCTGAAGCTTTCTTT
CDR3aa: CASSTDLRAEAFF

d_gene: NA
abundance: many
j_gene: TRBJ2-3
len: 14
v_gene: TRBV12-3/TRBV12-4
CDR3nt: TGTGCCAGCAGGGGGGGACGGCTGACGGATACGCAGTATTTT
CDR3aa: CASRGGRLTDTQYF

d_gene: NA
abundance: few
j_gene: TRBJ2-3
len: 15
v_gene: TRBV6-1
CDR3nt: TGTGCCAGCAGCCCCGTGGACTTTTACACAGATACGCAGTATTTT
CDR3aa: CASSPVDFYTDTQYF

d_gene: NA
abundance: many
j_gene: TRBJ2-7
len: 14
v_gene: TRBV12-3/TRBV12-4
CDR3nt: TGTGCCAGCAGCCGCCGAGACAGGTTCTACGAGCAGTACTTC
CDR3aa: CASSRRDRFYEQYF

d_gene: TRBD2
abundance: NA
j_gene: TRBJ2-1
len: 17
v_gene: TRBV12-3/TRBV12-4
CDR3nt: TGTGCCAGCAGTTTAGGTGGAGGCGGGAGAGAGTACAATGAGCAGTTCTTC
CDR3aa: CASSLGGGGREYNEQFF

d_gene: TRBD1
abundance: NA
j_gene: TRBJ1-6
len: 15
v_gene: TRBV7-2
CDR3nt: TGTGCCAGCAGCTTCCTGGGACAGAGAAATTCACCCCTCCACTTT
CDR3aa: CASSFLGQRNSPLHF

d_gene: TRBD1
abundance: NA
j_gene: TRBJ2-7
len: 14
v_gene: TRBV7-9
CDR3nt: TGTGCCAGCAGGCCGGGACAGGGGGACTACGAGCAGTACTTC
CDR3aa: CASRPGQGDYEQYF

d_gene: TRBD1
abundance: many
j_gene: TRBJ2-7
len: 15
v_gene: TRBV25-1
CDR3nt: TGTGCCAGCAGTGAAGCAAATAGGGGGCATTACGAGCAGTACTTC
CDR3aa: CASSEANRGHYEQYF

d_gene: NA
abundance: few
j_gene: TRBJ2-1
len: 18
v_gene: TRBV11-1
CDR3nt: TGTGCCAGCAGCTTAGCGAAGGGCGGGAAGGTTTCCTACAATGAGCAGTTCTTC
CDR3aa: CASSLAKGGKVSYNEQFF

d_gene: NA
abundance: many
j_gene: TRBJ2-1
len: 13
v_gene: TRBV29-1
CDR3nt: TGCAGCGTTGCCGGGGTGACCTACAATGAGCAGTTCTTC
CDR3aa: CSVAGVTYNEQFF

d_gene: NA
abundance: few
j_gene: TRBJ2-7
len: 13
v_gene: TRBV3-1
CDR3nt: TGTGCCAGCAGCCCTCGTTCGGGTTACGAGCAGTACTTC
CDR3aa: CASSPRSGYEQYF